This T cell receptor (beta chain) was sequenced for a study of neoadjuvant nivolumab and ipilimumab in lung cancer. This clone has a handful of counts. V gave up 6 bases and J gave up 6 bases, with 14 bases separating them. Germline V gene lookup returns CDR1 SQVTM and CDR2 ANQGSEA. This CDR3 spans 12 amino acids. Libraries were prepared by immunoSEQ multiplex PCR; TCRdb keeps only in-frame clonotypes and omits some of them. The data hold fewer than 20,000 clones, with roughly three quarters observed a single time. The V gene is TRBV29-1, the J gene TRBJ1-2; a weak D match, TRBD1 (6 bases). This TCR came from an adult with non-small cell lung cancer. Specimen: tumor tissue, collected after neoadjuvant nivolumab, alone or with ipilimumab, at or shortly before surgery. The CDR3 sequence: CSVTRGEDGYTF. CDR3 bases: TGCAGCGTCACTAGGGGGGAGGATGGCTACACCTTC.